What follows are 20 T cell receptor beta chains derived from one specimen sequenced in a study of blood T cell repertoires in COVID-19. Produced via immunoSEQ multiplex PCR; TCRdb's table is partial and in-frame only. The table lists 250,000 to 300,000 clones, roughly nine tenths of them singletons, with roughly 12% in the top ten. The sequencing input was peripheral blood. The receptors were gathered from a woman younger than 45 with COVID-19, enrolled during active disease.

This rearrangement joins TRBV5-1 to TRBJ2-1; a weak D match, TRBD1 (7 bases). V lost 1 base and J lost 6, with 14 bases in between. The germline CDR1 and CDR2 sequences are SGHRS and YFSETQ. This CDR3 comprises 15 residues. The CDR3 DNA reads TGCGCCAGCAGCTTGCAGGGGGGCGATCTCAATGAGCAGTTCTTC. The encoded protein is CASSLQGGDLNEQFF.

This chain uses TRBV7-6 with TRBJ2-1; 11 bases are shared with TRBD1. The CDR3 covers 15 residues. Losses at the gene ends were 5 bases for V and 3 bases for J; bases not matched to a gene: 3. Germline V gene lookup returns CDR1 SGHVS and CDR2 FNYEAQ. CDR3 coding DNA: TGTGCCAGCAGCCCGGGACAGGGGGTCTACAATGAGCAGTTCTTC. Amino acid sequence: CASSPGQGVYNEQFF.

J is TRBJ1-5 and V is TRBV24-1; D unclear. Germline V lookup: CDR1 KGHDR, CDR2 SFDVKD. The length of the CDR3 is 16 residues. The V end was cut by 6 bases, the J end by 0 bases, with 14 bases between. The CDR3 spells CATSFTLKDSNQPQHF. The CDR3 DNA sequence: TGTGCCACCAGTTTTACCCTAAAAGATAGCAATCAGCCCCAGCATTTT.

The CDR3 bases are TGTGCCAGCAGCGATGACAGGAACTCTGGAAACACCATATATTTT. Protein: CASSDDRNSGNTIYF. This chain joins TRBV9 and TRBJ1-3; a possible D gene is TRBD1 (6 bases). Germline values: CDR1 SGDLS, CDR2 YYNGEE. This CDR3 comprises 15 residues. With 3 bases removed from V and 0 bases from J, the gap between germline ends came to 10 bases.

J is TRBJ2-1 and V is TRBV28; 12 bases agree with TRBD1. V was pared by 4 bases and J by 6 bases, with 7 bases of the junction left unmatched. CDR1 is MDHEN and CDR2 is SYDVKM in the germline V gene. The CDR3 runs 16 residues. The CDR3 here is CASSSYPGQGANEQFF. The CDR3 DNA reads as TGTGCCAGCAGTTCGTACCCGGGACAGGGGGCCAATGAGCAGTTCTTC.

The rearrangement links TRBV11-2 to TRBJ1-3; D is ambiguous. CDR1 and CDR2 (germline): SGHAT, FQNNGV. The V gene lost 0 bases and the J gene lost 2 bases, with 8 bases spanning the gap. The CDR3 has 15 residues. The DNA for the CDR3 is TGTGCCAGCAGCTTAGATCTCCACACTGGAAACACCATATATTTT. Protein: CASSLDLHTGNTIYF.

CDR3 nucleotides: TGTGCCAGCAGCGCGGGGGGTCGGCCCTACGAGCAGTACTTC. Translating gives CASSAGGRPYEQYF. The chain carries TRBV9 and TRBJ2-7; TRBD2 matches 7 bases. In germline, CDR1 is SGDLS, CDR2 YYNGEE. The V gene end was trimmed by 3 bases and the J gene end by 2 bases; junction bases not matched to a gene: 5. This CDR3 contains 14 residues.

V and J are TRBV4-1 and TRBJ2-5, with 7 bases lining up with TRBD1. The CDR3 totals 13 residues. J lost 4 bases, V lost 4 bases, and 3 bases had no gene match. Germline loops: CDR1 MGHRA, CDR2 YSYEKL. CDR3 DNA: TGCGCCAGCAGCCTCCGGGACAGAGAGACCCAGTACTTC. Protein sequence: CASSLRDRETQYF.

The chain links TRBV3-1 (or the pseudogene TRBV3-2) to TRBJ2-3; TRBD2 matches 14 bases. This CDR3 comprises 17 residues. The ends lost 0 bases at V and 3 bases at J; junction bases unmatched: 2. Germline CDR1 and CDR2: LGHDT and YNNKEL (reference sequence). The CDR3 DNA reads as TGTGCCAGCAGCCAAGAGAGACTAGCGGGGGGGACAGATACGCAGTATTTT. Translated, it gives CASSQERLAGGTDTQYF.

Remarks on this clone: The junction shows a germline mismatch at one end, possibly a read error. The chain combines TRBV19 with TRBJ1-1; the D is unclear. The CDR3 has 10 amino acids. From germline, CDR1 is LNHDA and CDR2 SQIVND (reference sequence). The CDR3 DNA reads as TGTGCCAGTAGTGCGCAAAGCCCCCTCTTT. Its protein is CASSAQSPLF.

The V and J genes are TRBV5-4 and TRBJ2-7, with 7 positions matching TRBD1. Trimming removed 4 bases from V and 2 bases from J; junction bases left unmatched: 6. From germline, CDR1 is SGHNT and CDR2 YYREEE (reference sequence). The length of the CDR3 is 14 residues. CDR3 sequence reads: CASSPSGTAYEQYF. Written as DNA, the CDR3 is TGTGCCAGCAGCCCCTCCGGGACAGCCTACGAGCAGTACTTC.

The genes are TRBV23-1 and TRBJ2-7, with D tentatively TRBD1 (6 bases). TRBV23-1 is identified as an open reading frame with a role that is uncertain. The V gene lost 4 bases and the J gene lost 6 bases, with 22 bases spanning the gap. The CDR3 length is 16 residues. As DNA, the CDR3 is TGCGCCAGCAGTCTGTCCGGCCGGGACATTCCCTGCGAGCAGTACTTC. Encoded protein: CASSLSGRDIPCEQYF.

This chain links TRBV7-6 with TRBJ1-2; 10 bases map to TRBD1. This CDR3 has 15 residues. Trimming at V came to 4 bases and at J to 6 bases, leaving 8 bases not matched to a gene. Germline V gene data show CDR1 as SGHVS and CDR2 as FNYEAQ. The CDR3 loop reads CASSSHPGQGNGYTF. CDR3 sequence (DNA): TGTGCCAGCAGCTCACACCCGGGACAGGGGAATGGCTACACCTTC.

This clone was seen only a few times. The J gene is TRBJ1-2, the V gene TRBV3-1 (or the pseudogene TRBV3-2); 8 nucleotides line up with TRBD1. Per germline, CDR1 LGHDT and CDR2 YNNKEL (reference sequence). Unmatched junction bases numbered 9, after V lost 4 bases and J lost 2 bases. This CDR3 has 16 residues. In DNA, the CDR3 is TGTGCCAGCAGCCCGTACGGACAGGGATCAAACTATGGCTACACCTTC. It encodes CASSPYGQGSNYGYTF.

The chain couples TRBV18 to TRBJ2-3; TRBD2 aligns across 7 bases. V shed 0 bases, J shed 1 base, and the junction held 4 bases outside the gene matches. Per germline, CDR1 KGHSH and CDR2 LQKENI. The CDR3 is 16 residues long. The CDR3 here is CASSPPSAGGTDTQYF. The CDR3 coding sequence is TGTGCCAGCTCACCACCGTCGGCGGGGGGCACAGATACGCAGTATTTT.

This sequence joins TRBV11-2 and TRBJ2-7, with a possible D match to TRBD2 (5 bases). Germline values: CDR1 SGHAT, CDR2 FQNNGV. V lost 3 bases, J lost 6 bases, and 12 bases lay in between. This CDR3 spans 13 amino acids. The CDR3 nucleotides are TGTGCCAGCAGCTTCTCCCCAGAGGGCGAGCAGTACTTC. As protein: CASSFSPEGEQYF.

The rearrangement uses TRBV27 and TRBJ1-1; no definite D call. CDR3 length: 14 amino acids. Trimming pared 1 base from V and 6 bases from J, leaving 12 bases between. Germline V lookup: CDR1 MNHEY, CDR2 SMNVEV (reference sequence). The CDR3, as DNA: TGTGCCAGCAGTTTATTGGTTGGTTCGGCTGAAGCTTTCTTT. It encodes CASSLLVGSAEAFF.

This chain joins TRBV14 and TRBJ2-2; 12 positions match TRBD2. The germline CDR1 and CDR2 sequences are SGHDN and FVKESK. With V trimmed by 4 bases and J by 0 bases, 9 bases remained unmatched. This CDR3 has 19 amino acids. The CDR3 DNA reads TGTGCCAGCAGCCCATATGGACTAGCGGGGCTGACGAACACCGGGGAGCTGTTTTTT. Its translation is CASSPYGLAGLTNTGELFF.

The CDR3 sequence is CASSYRGTSSGNTIYF. DNA of the CDR3: TGTGCCAGCTCCTACAGGGGGACAAGCTCTGGAAACACCATATATTTT. This chain joins TRBV18 and TRBJ1-3; 8 nucleotides line up with TRBD1. The germline V gene encodes CDR1 KGHSH and CDR2 LQKENI. The CDR3 sequence is 16 residues long. The V gene end was trimmed by 6 bases and the J gene end by 0 bases; junction bases not matched to a gene: 7.

For this clone: Germline is not matched at one junction end, which may reflect a read error. This chain joins TRBV5-5 and TRBJ2-7; 10 nucleotides align to TRBD1. Germline loops: CDR1 SGHKS, CDR2 YYEKEE (reference sequence). This CDR3 region has 13 residues. The CDR3 coding sequence is TGTGCCAGCAGCTTGGGAGCGGGACAGGGGATTCACTTC. Translation gives CASSLGAGQGIHF.